The entry below describes one T cell receptor beta chain. Its matching antigen is unknown. Germline V gene lookup returns CDR1 MNHNY and CDR2 SVGAGI (reference sequence). This CDR3 is 13 amino acids long. V lost 7 bases, J lost 0 bases, and 9 bases lay in between. The source of the sample is a study of cytomegalovirus exposure and HLA in healthy donors. The study ran its PCR with 60 Vbeta and 13 Jbeta primers. Assay used: immunoSEQ multiplex PCR; TCRdb lists only in-frame clones, some missing. This sample yields approximately 88,000 clones, of which roughly four fifths are seen a single time; more than 3% belongs to the top ten. Overall study findings and caveats: In a later analysis, productive TCRs from donors in an Asian-associated ancestry cluster reportedly carried fewer N-insertions than the cohort mean. Researchers catalogued some 160 TCR beta chains as cytomegalovirus-associated. Some public TCRs appeared in many individuals, while most sequences were rare.

This TCR derives from a man aged 30-40 years in good health and CMV-seronegative. Source material: PBMCs. The chain carries TRBV6-6 and TRBJ1-1; D is unresolved. CDR3 sequence: CASTKTVNTEAFF. In nucleotides, the CDR3 is TGTGCCAGCACCAAAACAGTGAACACTGAAGCTTTCTTT.